This is a list of T cell receptor beta chains from one sample in a study of cytomegalovirus exposure and HLA in healthy donors. Clones were read by immunoSEQ multiplex PCR, and TCRdb kept only the in-frame ones, dropping some. The sample shows tens of thousands of clones, 95% to 97% of them seen only once. Sequenced input: PBMCs. Source of these receptors: a woman under 30 in good health and CMV-seronegative. The CDR3 runs from the conserved cysteine through the conserved F or W. A D gene is named only where the DNA matches it firmly. A clone size is listed for some rows: how often the clone was seen (once, few, many), or a class if it is expanded.

clone_size j_call d_call cdr3_length v_call cdr3_aa cdr3_nt
NA TRBJ1-5 NA 14 TRBV6-1 CASSEAGATQPQHF TGTGCCAGCAGTGAAGCGGGAGCAACTCAGCCCCAGCATTTT
NA TRBJ1-4 TRBD1 15 TRBV7-9 CASSETQGADEKLFF TGTGCCAGCAGCGAGACCCAGGGGGCGGACGAAAAACTGTTTTTT
NA TRBJ1-4 TRBD1 18 TRBV10-3 CAISGTGPTRATNEKLFF TGTGCCATCAGCGGGACAGGGCCTACACGTGCAACTAATGAAAAACTGTTTTTT
NA TRBJ2-1 NA 13 TRBV11-3 CASSFERANEQFF TGTGCCAGCAGCTTCGAGCGGGCAAATGAGCAGTTCTTC
NA TRBJ1-1 NA 14 TRBV15 CATSRTLGDTEAFF TGTGCCACCAGCAGAACTCTCGGGGACACTGAAGCTTTCTTT
NA TRBJ2-5 TRBD1 15 TRBV19 CASSISDRIKETQYF TGTGCCAGTAGTATCTCGGACAGGATCAAAGAGACCCAGTACTTC
NA TRBJ1-1 TRBD1 17 TRBV18 CASSPTVWTGVNTEAFF TGTGCCAGCTCACCAACCGTATGGACAGGGGTGAACACTGAAGCTTTCTTT
NA TRBJ1-6 TRBD1 18 TRBV18 CASSLGGTGKSYNSPLHF TGTGCCAGCTCACTTGGTGGGACAGGGAAATCCTATAATTCACCCCTCCACTTT
NA TRBJ2-7 NA 15 TRBV14 CASSQVGGASYEQYF TGTGCCAGCAGCCAAGTTGGTGGGGCCTCCTACGAGCAGTACTTC
NA TRBJ1-5 NA 15 TRBV10-3 CAISDGREGNQPQHF TGTGCCATCAGTGACGGCAGGGAGGGCAATCAGCCCCAGCATTTT
NA TRBJ2-7 NA 16 TRBV5-1 CASSLGDYTGTYEQYF TGCGCCAGCAGCTTGGGAGATTATACAGGGACCTACGAGCAGTACTTC
NA TRBJ2-7 NA 13 TRBV27 CASSLISGYEQYF TGTGCCAGCAGTTTAATTTCGGGCTACGAGCAGTACTTC
NA TRBJ1-5 NA 14 TRBV19 CASSPAGGYQPQHF TGTGCCAGTAGTCCCGCTGGAGGCTATCAGCCCCAGCATTTT
NA TRBJ2-3 TRBD2 19 TRBV15 CATSRVWASGRRITDTQYF TGTGCCACCAGCAGAGTATGGGCTAGCGGGAGGCGGATCACAGATACGCAGTATTTT
once TRBJ2-7 NA 11 TRBV10-1 CASSVTYEQYF TGCGCCAGCTCCGTTACCTACGAGCAGTACTTC
NA TRBJ2-7 NA 13 TRBV6-5 CASTTGGSYEQYF TGTGCCAGCACCACCGGCGGCTCCTACGAGCAGTACTTC
NA TRBJ1-1 NA 14 TRBV11-2 CASSPAGLNTEAFF TGTGCCAGCAGCCCTGCCGGTTTGAACACTGAAGCTTTCTTT
NA TRBJ2-7 TRBD2 13 TRBV11-2 CASTRTSPYEQYF TGTGCCAGCACCAGGACTAGTCCCTACGAGCAGTACTTC
NA TRBJ1-3 NA 17 TRBV5-8 CASSPGVSSNSGNTIYF TGTGCCAGCAGCCCCGGGGTCAGCTCTAACTCTGGAAACACCATATATTTT
NA TRBJ2-7 TRBD2 17 TRBV7-6 CASSLVGGGGSSYEQYF TGTGCCAGCAGCTTAGTTGGTGGAGGCGGGAGCTCCTACGAGCAGTACTTC
many TRBJ2-1 TRBD2 16 TRBV4-2 CASSQDTSGSYNEQFF TGTGCCAGCAGCCAAGACACTAGCGGGAGCTACAATGAGCAGTTCTTC
NA TRBJ2-5 TRBD2 15 TRBV29-1 CSVVPPGLEIGAQYF TGCAGCGTTGTTCCCCCGGGACTAGAGATAGGGGCCCAGTACTTC
NA TRBJ1-1 TRBD1 14 TRBV7-9 CASSEGQGGTEAFF TGTGCCAGCAGCGAAGGACAGGGAGGGACTGAAGCTTTCTTT
NA TRBJ2-7 NA 14 TRBV6-1 CASSEVQDSYEQYF TGTGCCAGCAGTGAAGTTCAGGACTCCTACGAGCAGTACTTC
NA TRBJ2-3 NA 15 TRBV7-2 CASSLADSRTDTQYF TGTGCCAGCAGCTTAGCCGACTCGCGCACAGATACGCAGTATTTT
NA TRBJ1-6 TRBD1 15 TRBV27 CASSPGQSTYSPLHF TGTGCCAGCAGTCCGGGACAGAGCACCTATTCACCCCTCCACTTT
NA TRBJ1-1 NA 13 TRBV30 CAWRPQGHTEAFF TGTGCCTGGAGACCTCAGGGCCACACTGAAGCTTTCTTT
NA TRBJ1-1 NA 13 TRBV13 CASSPGTVTEAFF TGTGCCAGCAGCCCGGGAACAGTCACTGAAGCTTTCTTT
NA TRBJ2-7 TRBD1 14 TRBV5-4 CASSPGTGRYEQYF TGTGCCAGCAGCCCTGGGACAGGGAGATACGAGCAGTACTTC
NA TRBJ2-3 NA 14 TRBV28 CASRATTPTDTQYF TGTGCCAGCAGGGCCACAACCCCCACAGATACGCAGTATTTT
NA TRBJ2-1 NA 15 TRBV19 CASSISRLFYNEQFF TGTGCCAGTAGTATTTCCCGACTATTTTACAATGAGCAGTTCTTC
NA TRBJ2-3 TRBD2 14 TRBV7-9 CASSRGLARDTQYF TGTGCCAGCAGCCGAGGACTAGCTAGGGATACGCAGTATTTT
NA TRBJ1-5 TRBD1 16 TRBV19 CASSFAGTGGNQPQHF TGTGCCAGTAGTTTCGCCGGGACAGGGGGGAATCAGCCCCAGCATTTT
NA TRBJ2-2 NA 17 TRBV29-1 CSVSTTVSVTNTGELFF TGCAGCGTCTCAACCACAGTCTCCGTAACGAACACCGGGGAGCTGTTTTTT
NA TRBJ2-2 TRBD2 17 TRBV7-8 CASSLPRQRENTGELFF TGTGCCAGCAGCTTACCTCGCCAGCGGGAGAACACCGGGGAGCTGTTTTTT
NA TRBJ2-1 NA 15 TRBV5-6 CASSLLRDASNEQFF TGTGCCAGCAGCTTGTTGCGGGACGCTTCCAATGAGCAGTTCTTC
NA TRBJ2-1 NA 13 TRBV6-4 CASSQGFYNEQFF TGTGCCAGCAGTCAGGGGTTTTACAATGAGCAGTTCTTC
NA TRBJ2-3 TRBD2 15 TRBV23-1 CANPRTSPSTDTQYF TGCGCCAACCCAAGGACTAGCCCAAGCACAGATACGCAGTATTTT
NA TRBJ2-5 TRBD1 16 TRBV28 CASSLYYRGLSETQYF TGTGCCAGCAGTTTATACTACAGGGGATTATCAGAGACCCAGTACTTC
NA TRBJ1-4 NA 13 TRBV9 CASSVDSNEKLFF TGTGCCAGCAGCGTAGATAGTAATGAAAAACTGTTTTTT
NA TRBJ2-1 NA 17 TRBV5-5 CASSFSRQSSSYNEQFF TGTGCCAGCAGCTTTAGTAGACAATCCAGCTCCTACAATGAGCAGTTCTTC
NA TRBJ1-4 TRBD1 14 TRBV19 CASNLGQGGEKLFF TGTGCCAGTAACCTGGGACAGGGCGGCGAAAAACTGTTTTTT
NA TRBJ2-1 NA 13 TRBV7-2 CASRRTADNEQFF TGTGCCAGCAGACGGACTGCCGACAATGAGCAGTTCTTC
NA TRBJ2-3 TRBD1 15 TRBV11-3 CASSLEYRGPDTQYF TGTGCCAGCAGCTTAGAATACAGGGGGCCAGATACGCAGTATTTT
NA TRBJ2-5 NA 11 TRBV5-1 CASSSGPTQYF TGCGCCAGCAGCAGCGGTCCCACCCAGTACTTC
NA TRBJ2-1 TRBD2 14 TRBV4-2 CASSHGRESNEQFF TGTGCCAGCAGCCACGGGCGGGAGTCTAATGAGCAGTTCTTC
NA TRBJ2-7 TRBD2 15 TRBV30 CAWHEGTSGTYEQYF TGTGCCTGGCACGAGGGGACTAGCGGGACCTACGAGCAGTACTTC
NA TRBJ2-2 TRBD1 15 TRBV7-9 CASSFGTGGTGELFF TGTGCCAGCAGCTTTGGGACAGGGGGGACCGGGGAGCTGTTTTTT